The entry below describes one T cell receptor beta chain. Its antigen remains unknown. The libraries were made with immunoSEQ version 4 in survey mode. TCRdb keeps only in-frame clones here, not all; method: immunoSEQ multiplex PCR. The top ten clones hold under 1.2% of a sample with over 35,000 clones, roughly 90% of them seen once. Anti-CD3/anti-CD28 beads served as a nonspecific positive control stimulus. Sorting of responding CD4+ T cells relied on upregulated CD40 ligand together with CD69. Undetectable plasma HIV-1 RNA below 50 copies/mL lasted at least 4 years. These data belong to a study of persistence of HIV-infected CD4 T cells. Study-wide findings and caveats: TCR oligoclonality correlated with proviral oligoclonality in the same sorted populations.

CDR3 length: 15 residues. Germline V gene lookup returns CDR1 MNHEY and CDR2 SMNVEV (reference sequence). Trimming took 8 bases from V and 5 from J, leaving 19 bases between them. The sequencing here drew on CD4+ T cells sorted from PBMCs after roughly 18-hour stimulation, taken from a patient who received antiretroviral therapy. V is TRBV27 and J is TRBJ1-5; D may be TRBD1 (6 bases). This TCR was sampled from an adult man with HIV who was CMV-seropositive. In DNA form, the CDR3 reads TGTGCCAGCTCCCCTACGACGAGGGGGGATCAGCCCCAGCATTTT. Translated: CASSPTTRGDQPQHF.